The 31 T cell receptor beta chains below were found in one sample sequenced in a study of OX40 agonist ivuxolimab in advanced cancers. The protocol was immunoSEQ multiplex PCR, while the TCRdb copy is restricted to in-frame clones and leaves out a portion. The repertoire holds 70,000 to 80,000 clones, with 88% as singletons. The sequenced sample was CD4+ or CD8+ T cells sorted from blood, obtained in a trial of the OX40 agonist ivuxolimab. Every receptor here comes from an adult with an advanced solid tumor such as melanoma, head and neck, liver or kidney cancer.

The rearrangement joins TRBV6-5 to TRBJ1-1; D gene unclear. Trimming left V 2 bases short and J 0 bases short, with 7 bases between. Germline values: CDR1 MNHEY, CDR2 SVGAGI. This CDR3 has 14 amino acids. For the CDR3, the DNA is TGTGCCAGCAGTTACGCGACGGTGAACACTGAAGCTTTCTTT. Translation gives CASSYATVNTEAFF.

This chain joins TRBV7-9 and TRBJ2-5, with no clear D. CDR1 and CDR2 from the germline V gene are SEHNR and FQNEAQ (reference sequence). V lost 0 bases to trimming and J lost 5 bases, with 10 bases between them. The CDR3 runs 14 residues. CDR3 in amino acids: CASSLAGSGETQYF. Here the CDR3 DNA reads TGTGCCAGCAGCTTAGCAGGGTCGGGTGAGACCCAGTACTTC.

The rearrangement uses TRBV11-2 and TRBJ1-1, with TRBD1 matching over 7 bases. The germline gives CDR1 SGHAT, CDR2 FQNNGV. After removal of 0 bases from V and 3 bases from J, the junction contained 4 bases not matched to a gene. The CDR3 extends over 15 amino acids. The CDR3 is CASSLDLQGDTEAFF. The CDR3 bases are TGTGCCAGCAGCTTAGATCTTCAGGGGGACACTGAAGCTTTCTTT.

V gene TRBV18 combines with J gene TRBJ1-1, with TRBD1 identical over 10 bases. The trim removed 4 bases at V and 1 base at J, leaving 3 bases unmatched. The CDR3 is 15 residues long. Germline V gives CDR1 KGHSH, CDR2 LQKENI. The CDR3 is CASSRGQGGNTEAFF. The DNA of the CDR3 is TGTGCCAGCTCACGTGGACAGGGGGGGAACACTGAAGCTTTCTTT.

This rearrangement joins TRBV7-9 to TRBJ2-1; the match to TRBD2 covers 8 bases. CDR3 size: 15 residues. Germline V gives CDR1 SEHNR, CDR2 FQNEAQ (reference sequence). J lost 11 bases, V lost 1 base, and 10 bases had no gene match. CDR3 in DNA: TGTGCCAGCAGCTTAGAATCGGGAGGGACTCGGAAGCAGTTCTTC. It codes for CASSLESGGTRKQFF.

V gene TRBV13 combines with J gene TRBJ2-6, with TRBD1 matching over 10 bases. J lost 0 bases, V lost 5 bases, and 13 bases had no gene match. Germline loops: CDR1 PRHDT, CDR2 FYEKMQ (reference sequence). The CDR3 runs to 20 residues. The CDR3 DNA follows: TGTGCCAGCAGCGTACGAGGACAGGGGGTGATCTTCTCTGGGGCCAACGTCCTGACTTTC. Encoded protein: CASSVRGQGVIFSGANVLTF. Full variable domain (remainder filled in from reference TRBV13 and TRBJ2-6): AAGVIQSPRHLIKEKRETATLKCYPIPRHDTVYWYQQGPGQDPQFLISFYEKMQSDKGSIPDRFSAQQFSDYHSELNMSSLELGDSALYFCASSVRGQGVIFSGANVLTFGAGSRLTVL.

The chain joins TRBV4-1 to TRBJ2-6, with a possible D match to TRBD1 (6 bases). This CDR3 has 18 residues. V shed 1 base and J shed 1 base, with 14 bases lying between them. Germline CDR1 MGHRA, CDR2 YSYEKL. DNA of the CDR3: TGCGCCAGCAGCCAAGGGAAGGCCAGGGGATCTGGGGCCAACGTCCTGACTTTC. Protein product: CASSQGKARGSGANVLTF.

This chain uses TRBV14 with TRBJ1-2; D remains unclear. The V gene lost 3 bases and the J gene lost 0 bases, with 8 bases spanning the gap. CDR1 and CDR2 (germline): SGHDN, FVKESK. The CDR3 covers 14 residues. The CDR3 coding sequence is TGTGCCAGCAGCCATCTTGGAGCTAACTATGGCTACACCTTC. Residues: CASSHLGANYGYTF.

V and J are TRBV1 and TRBJ2-7; the table's D call, TRBD2, was not checked against the DNA. TRBV1 is shown as a pseudogene. The CDR3 loop spans 18 amino acids. DNA for the CDR3: TGCACCAGCAGCTTCGCGACTACCGGGACTAGAAAGGACTACGAGCAGTACTTC. The encoded protein is CTSSFATTGTRKDYEQYF.

The J gene is TRBJ2-7, the V gene TRBV19; 7 bases line up with TRBD2. This CDR3 spans 13 amino acids. With 3 bases clipped from V and 8 bases from J, the junction kept 7 bases outside the gene matches. Germline CDR1 reads LNHDA; CDR2 reads SQIVND (reference sequence). The CDR3 loop reads CASSIPGLPKQYF. CDR3 DNA: TGTGCCAGTAGTATCCCGGGACTACCTAAGCAGTACTTC.

The chain employs TRBV7-6 and TRBJ1-4, with 10 bases fitting TRBD1. The CDR3 consists of 14 residues. After removal of 6 bases from V and 6 bases from J, the junction contained 4 bases not matched to a gene. Germline lookup yields CDR1 SGHVS and CDR2 FNYEAQ. The CDR3 DNA reads as TGTGCCAGCAGATCCGGGACAGGGGATGAAAAACTGTTTTTT. Residues: CASRSGTGDEKLFF.

The chain links TRBV2 to TRBJ1-5, with 7 bases aligning to TRBD1. The V gene end was trimmed by 9 bases and the J gene end by 4 bases; junction bases not matched to a gene: 9. This CDR3 contains 14 residues. The germline CDR1 and CDR2 sequences are SNHLY and FYNNEI. The DNA for the CDR3 is TGTGCCAGAGGGATGCAGGGGGGGAATCAGCCCCAGCATTTT. Translation gives CARGMQGGNQPQHF. The variable domain in full, completed from reference TRBV2 and TRBJ1-5, reads EPEVTQTPSHQVTQMGQEVILRCVPISNHLYFYWYRQILGQKVEFLVSFYNNEISEKSEIFDDQFSVERPDGSNFTLKIRSTKLEDSAMYFCARGMQGGNQPQHFGDGTRLSIL.

This sequence joins TRBV29-1 and TRBJ2-1; no definite D call. Trimming pared 5 bases from V and 6 bases from J, leaving 14 bases between. The length of the CDR3 is 13 residues. CDR1 is SQVTM, CDR2 ANQGSEA, per germline. CDR3 protein: CSVSNAKGNEQFF. CDR3 DNA sequence: TGCAGCGTTTCTAACGCAAAGGGCAATGAGCAGTTCTTC.

The V and J genes are TRBV28 and TRBJ1-5, with a tentative D call TRBD1 (6 bases). CDR3 length equals 14 residues. Germline V gives CDR1 MDHEN, CDR2 SYDVKM. V was cut by 1 base and J by 8 bases, with 12 bases left in between. CDR3 nucleotide sequence: TGTGCCAGCAGTTTATACCGGGGGGCTGAGCCCCAGCATTTT. This gives the protein CASSLYRGAEPQHF.

The J gene is TRBJ2-1, the V gene TRBV27; 8 nucleotides line up with TRBD2. The ends lost 3 bases at V and 0 bases at J; junction bases unmatched: 7. Per germline, CDR1 MNHEY and CDR2 SMNVEV (reference sequence). The CDR3 length is 17 residues. CDR3 residues: CASSFTGAGGSYNEQFF. DNA for the CDR3: TGTGCCAGCAGTTTTACCGGGGCGGGAGGCTCCTACAATGAGCAGTTCTTC.

The chain carries TRBV7-9 and TRBJ2-7, with D possibly matching TRBD2 (5 bases). The CDR3 contains 15 residues. Germline-derived CDR1 and CDR2 are SEHNR and FQNEAQ (reference sequence). The V end lost 1 base, the J end lost 2 bases, and 12 bases lay between the germline ends. CDR3 loop: CASSLEGSSAYEQYF. In DNA, the CDR3 is TGTGCCAGCAGCTTAGAAGGGAGCTCGGCCTACGAGCAGTACTTC.

This CDR3 is CASSPRRTGGTDTQYF. The CDR3 coding sequence is TGTGCCAGCTCACCACGAAGGACAGGGGGGACAGATACGCAGTATTTT. V and J are TRBV18 and TRBJ2-3; 10 bases align to TRBD1. This CDR3 is 16 amino acids long. V dropped 1 base and J dropped 3; count of bases not matched to a gene: 4. Germline V CDR1 and CDR2: KGHSH, LQKENI.

The gene calls are TRBV6-6 and TRBJ1-2, with 7 positions matching TRBD1. Per germline, CDR1 MNHNY and CDR2 SVGAGI (reference sequence). With 2 bases clipped from V and 3 bases from J, the junction kept 3 bases outside the gene matches. The length of the CDR3 is 14 residues. CDR3: CASSYRGQDYGYTF. As DNA, the CDR3 is TGTGCCAGCAGTTACAGGGGGCAGGACTATGGCTACACCTTC.

The chain recombines TRBV18 with TRBJ2-3, with no clear D. The CDR3 is 11 amino acids. Germline loops: CDR1 KGHSH, CDR2 LQKENI. Trimming left V 4 bases short and J 6 bases short, with 5 bases between. CDR3 sequence reads: CASSQGDTQYF. For the CDR3, the DNA is TGTGCCAGCTCACAGGGTGATACGCAGTATTTT. The entire variable domain, with the rest obtained from reference TRBV18 and TRBJ2-3, is as follows: NAGVMQNPRHLVRRRGQEARLRCSPMKGHSHVYWYRQLPEEGLKFMVYLQKENIIDESGMPKERFSAEFPKEGPSILRIQQVVRGDSAAYFCASSQGDTQYFGPGTRLTVL.

The DNA of the CDR3 is TGTGCCAGCGAACCCGCACGGCGGGTGGGAAACACCATATATTTT. It translates to CASEPARRVGNTIYF. This chain joins TRBV28 and TRBJ1-3; unclear D gene. This CDR3 comprises 15 residues. Deletions cut 8 bases from V and 4 bases from J, with 18 bases between. CDR1 and CDR2 (germline): MDHEN, SYDVKM.

The chain employs TRBV4-2 and TRBJ2-2, with D unclear. The CDR3 has 12 amino acids. The germline V gene has CDR1 LGHNA and CDR2 YNFKEQ. V lost 7 bases and J 5 bases, leaving 8 bases between the germline ends. The CDR3 loop reads CASTLGTGELFF. DNA of the CDR3: TGTGCCAGCACCTTGGGGACCGGGGAGCTGTTTTTT.

V usage is TRBV11-3 and J usage is TRBJ2-5; perhaps TRBD2 as D (6 bases). Between the trimmed V and J ends, which lost 1 base and 0 bases, there was a span of 12 bases. CDR1 is SGHNT, CDR2 YENEEA, per germline. This CDR3 is built from 16 residues. CDR3 loop: CASSLGISGDQETQYF. The CDR3 DNA reads as TGTGCCAGCAGCTTAGGGATTAGCGGAGACCAAGAGACCCAGTACTTC.

V is TRBV29-1 and J is TRBJ2-2; tentatively, D is TRBD1 (5 bases). The V end lost 4 bases, the J end lost 5 bases, and 14 bases lay between the germline ends. CDR1 and CDR2 (germline): SQVTM, ANQGSEA. CDR3 length equals 14 residues. CDR3 DNA sequence: TGCAGCGTTGGATCCAGGGTTGAGACCGGGGAGCTGTTTTTT. Protein sequence: CSVGSRVETGELFF.

The chain links TRBV7-2 to TRBJ1-2; no clear D. The CDR3 consists of 11 residues. Germline V gene sequence: CDR1 SGHTA, CDR2 FQGNSA. V was pared by 1 base and J by 7 bases, with 4 bases between. CDR3 protein: CASSLGPGYTF. In nucleotides, the CDR3 is TGTGCCAGCAGCTTAGGACCTGGCTACACCTTC.

The chain recombines TRBV9 with TRBJ2-1, with D possibly being TRBD1 (5 bases). CDR1 SGDLS and CDR2 YYNGEE come from the germline V gene. This CDR3 contains 13 residues. V lost 0 bases, J lost 8 bases, and 9 bases lay in between. CDR3 nucleotides: TGTGCCAGCAGCGTAGAGGGGATTTATGAGCAGTTCTTC. Protein: CASSVEGIYEQFF.

This rearrangement joins TRBV7-2 to TRBJ1-2; the D is unclear. This CDR3 spans 12 amino acids. The germline CDR1 and CDR2 sequences are SGHTA and FQGNSA. Trimming cost V 7 bases and J 3 bases, with 9 bases left between them. This chain's CDR3 is CASTMNYYGYTF. In DNA form, the CDR3 reads TGTGCCAGCACCATGAATTACTATGGCTACACCTTC.

This clone appeared once. The rearrangement joins TRBV7-8 to TRBJ1-3, with 8 bases matching TRBD1. Germline V gene sequence: CDR1 SGHVS, CDR2 FQNEAQ. The V gene end was trimmed by 1 base and the J gene end by 2 bases; junction bases not matched to a gene: 4. The CDR3 has 16 residues. CDR3 coding DNA: TGTGCCAGCAGCTTAGAGACAGGGGAAGCTGGAAACACCATATATTTT. Translated: CASSLETGEAGNTIYF.

The rearrangement links TRBV7-2 to TRBJ2-7, with TRBD1 matching over 11 bases. Germline CDR1 reads SGHTA; CDR2 reads FQGNSA. Losses at the gene ends were 3 bases for V and 3 bases for J; bases not matched to a gene: 4. The CDR3 loop spans 15 amino acids. The chain's CDR3 is CASSFGGTGGYEQYF. As DNA, the CDR3 is TGTGCCAGCAGCTTCGGAGGGACAGGGGGCTACGAGCAGTACTTC.

CDR3 region: CASSLMGGSQETQYF. The CDR3, as DNA: TGTGCCAGCAGCTTAATGGGGGGCTCCCAAGAGACCCAGTACTTC. The V and J genes are TRBV7-3 and TRBJ2-5, with D perhaps TRBD1 or TRBD2 (6 bases each). V was pared by 1 base and J by 1 base, with 10 bases between. The CDR3 sequence is 15 residues long. CDR1 is SGHTA, CDR2 FQGTGA, per germline.

The V call is TRBV5-4, the J call TRBJ1-5; TRBD1 matches 8 bases. The J segment lost 2 bases and the V segment lost 3 bases, leaving 4 bases of the junction unmatched. Looked up from germline, CDR1 is SGHNT and CDR2 is YYREEE (reference sequence). This CDR3 region has 15 residues. The chain's CDR3 is CASSSDRDGNQPQHF. CDR3 bases: TGTGCCAGCAGCTCGGACAGGGACGGCAATCAGCCCCAGCATTTT.

The chain carries TRBV5-4 and TRBJ2-1; 8 positions match TRBD2. Per germline, CDR1 SGHNT and CDR2 YYREEE (reference sequence). V lost 1 base, J lost 5 bases, and 5 bases stayed unmatched. This CDR3 is 15 amino acids long. The DNA for the CDR3 is TGTGCCAGCAGCTTGCGGTTAGCGGGGAACAATGAGCAGTTCTTC. Protein product: CASSLRLAGNNEQFF.